This TCR beta chain was found in a study of cytomegalovirus exposure and HLA in healthy donors. This CDR3 region has 16 residues. Germline CDR1 is LGHNA and CDR2 is YSLEER. V was clipped by 3 bases and J by 6 bases; unmatched bases: 6. PCR involved 60 Vbeta and 13 Jbeta primers. TCRdb's copy holds only in-frame clones and misses some; the assay was immunoSEQ multiplex PCR. The sample lists about 140,000 clones, around 80% occurring once. The J gene is TRBJ2-2, the V gene TRBV4-3, with 11 bases matching TRBD1. Sequenced input: PBMCs. This receptor was obtained from a woman aged 40 to 50 in good health and CMV-seronegative. For the CDR3, the DNA is TGCGCCAGCAGCCAGTCGGACAGGGGGCTTGCCGGGGAGCTGTTTTTT. Its protein is CASSQSDRGLAGELFF.